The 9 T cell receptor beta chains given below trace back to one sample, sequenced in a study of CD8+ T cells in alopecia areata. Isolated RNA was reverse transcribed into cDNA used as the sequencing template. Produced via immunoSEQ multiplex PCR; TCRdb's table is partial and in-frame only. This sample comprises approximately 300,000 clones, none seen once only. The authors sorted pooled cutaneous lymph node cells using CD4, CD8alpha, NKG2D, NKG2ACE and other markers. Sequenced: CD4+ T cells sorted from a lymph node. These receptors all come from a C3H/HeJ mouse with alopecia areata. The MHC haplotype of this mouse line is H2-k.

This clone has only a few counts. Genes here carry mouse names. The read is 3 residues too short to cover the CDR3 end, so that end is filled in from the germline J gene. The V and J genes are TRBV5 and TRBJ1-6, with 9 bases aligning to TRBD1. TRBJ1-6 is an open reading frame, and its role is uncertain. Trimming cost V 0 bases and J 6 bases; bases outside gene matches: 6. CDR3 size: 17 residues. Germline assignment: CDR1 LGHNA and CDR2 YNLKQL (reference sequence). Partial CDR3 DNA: TGTGCCAGCAGCCAAGATAATAGGGGACAGGGTAATTCGCCC. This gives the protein CASSQDNRGQGNSP. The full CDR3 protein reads CASSQDNRGQGNSPLYF.

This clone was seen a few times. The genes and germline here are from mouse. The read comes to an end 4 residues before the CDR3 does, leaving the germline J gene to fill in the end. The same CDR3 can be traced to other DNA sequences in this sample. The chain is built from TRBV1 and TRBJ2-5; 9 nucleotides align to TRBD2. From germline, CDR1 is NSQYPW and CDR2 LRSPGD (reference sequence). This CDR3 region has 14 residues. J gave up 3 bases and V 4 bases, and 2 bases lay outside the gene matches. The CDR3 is CTCSGLGDQDTQYF. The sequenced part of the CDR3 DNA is TGCACCTGCAGTGGACTGGGGGATCAAGAC.

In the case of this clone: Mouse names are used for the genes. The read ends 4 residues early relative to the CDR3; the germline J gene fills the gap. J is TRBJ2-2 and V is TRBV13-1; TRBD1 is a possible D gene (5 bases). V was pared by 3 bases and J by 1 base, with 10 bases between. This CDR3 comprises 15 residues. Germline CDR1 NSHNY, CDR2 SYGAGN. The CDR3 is CASSVPDRNTGQLYF. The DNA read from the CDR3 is TGTGCCAGCAGTGTTCCCGACAGAAACACCGGG.

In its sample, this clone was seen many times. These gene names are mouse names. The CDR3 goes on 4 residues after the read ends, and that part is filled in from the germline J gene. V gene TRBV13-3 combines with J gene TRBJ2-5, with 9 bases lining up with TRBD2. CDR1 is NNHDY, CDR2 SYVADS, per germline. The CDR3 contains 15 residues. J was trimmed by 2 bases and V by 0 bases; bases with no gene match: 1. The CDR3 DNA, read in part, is TGTGCCAGCAGTGATGGGGACTGGGTCCAAGAC. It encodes CASSDGDWVQD. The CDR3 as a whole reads CASSDGDWVQDTQYF.

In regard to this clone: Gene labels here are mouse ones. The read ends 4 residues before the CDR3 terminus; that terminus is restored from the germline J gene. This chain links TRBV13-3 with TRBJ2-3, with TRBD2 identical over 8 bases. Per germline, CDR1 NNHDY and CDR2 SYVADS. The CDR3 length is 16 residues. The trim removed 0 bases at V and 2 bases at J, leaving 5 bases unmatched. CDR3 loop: CASSDAWGGYAETLYF. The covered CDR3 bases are TGTGCCAGCAGTGATGCTTGGGGGGGATATGCAGAA.

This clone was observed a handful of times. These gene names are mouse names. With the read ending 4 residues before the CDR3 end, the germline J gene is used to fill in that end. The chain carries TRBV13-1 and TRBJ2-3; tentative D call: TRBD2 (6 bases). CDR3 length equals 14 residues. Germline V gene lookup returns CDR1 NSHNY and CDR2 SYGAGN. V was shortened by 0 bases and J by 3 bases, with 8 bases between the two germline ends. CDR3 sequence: CASSDAWGAETLYF. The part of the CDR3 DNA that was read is TGTGCCAGCAGTGATGCTTGGGGGGCAGAA.

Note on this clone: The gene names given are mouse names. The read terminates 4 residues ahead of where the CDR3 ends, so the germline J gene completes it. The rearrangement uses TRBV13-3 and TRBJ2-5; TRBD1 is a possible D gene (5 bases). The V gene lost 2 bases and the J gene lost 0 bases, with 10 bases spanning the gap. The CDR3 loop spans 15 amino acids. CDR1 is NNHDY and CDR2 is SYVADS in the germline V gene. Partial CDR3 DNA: TGTGCCAGCAGTGAGACACAGGTTAACCAAGAC. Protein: CASSETQVNQD. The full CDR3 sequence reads CASSETQVNQDTQYF.

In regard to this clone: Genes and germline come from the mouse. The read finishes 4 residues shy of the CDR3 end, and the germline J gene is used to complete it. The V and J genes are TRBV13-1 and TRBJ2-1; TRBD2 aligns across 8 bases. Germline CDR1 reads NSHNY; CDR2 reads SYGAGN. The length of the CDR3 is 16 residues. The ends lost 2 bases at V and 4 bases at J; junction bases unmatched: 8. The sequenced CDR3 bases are TGTGCCAGCAGTGAGGCCTGGGGGGAGAGGTATGCT. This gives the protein CASSEAWGERYA. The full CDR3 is CASSEAWGERYAEQFF.

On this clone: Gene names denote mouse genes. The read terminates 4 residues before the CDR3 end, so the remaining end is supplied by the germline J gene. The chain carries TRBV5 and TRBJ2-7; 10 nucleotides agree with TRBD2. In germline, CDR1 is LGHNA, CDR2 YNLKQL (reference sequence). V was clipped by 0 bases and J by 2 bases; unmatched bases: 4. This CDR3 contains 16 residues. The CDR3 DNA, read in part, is TGTGCCAGCAGCCAAGATCGACTGGGGGGCACCTAT. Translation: CASSQDRLGGTY. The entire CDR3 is CASSQDRLGGTYEQYF.